This T cell receptor (beta chain) is from a study of cytomegalovirus exposure and HLA in healthy donors. Study-wide context: Earlier, 150 million to 200 million T cells were analyzed, and over 95 million unique TCR beta sequences were found among them. Findings of the study overall: Productive status was seen about 90% or about 30% of the time for most TCR beta V segments in an earlier analysis. In a later analysis, the majority of CMV-associated beta chains seemingly showed HLA restriction.

On this clone: Its antigen is not known.

In the PCR, 60 Vbeta and 13 Jbeta primers were used. The data were produced by immunoSEQ multiplex PCR, yet TCRdb's version contains in-frame clones alone and is incomplete. The sample lists fewer than 150,000 clones, around 70% seen once, with around 4.2% in the top ten. J was trimmed by 0 bases and V by 4 bases; bases with no gene match: 4. This CDR3 contains 15 residues. CDR1 and CDR2 from the germline V gene are SGHNT and YENEEA. Sequences were obtained from PBMCs. The chain links TRBV11-3 to TRBJ1-1, with TRBD1 matching 8 bases. The TCR was taken from a woman between 40 and 55 years old in good health and CMV-seropositive. The DNA of the CDR3 is TGTGCCAGCAGCTCTTGGACAGGGATGAACACTGAAGCTTTCTTT. It specifies CASSSWTGMNTEAFF.